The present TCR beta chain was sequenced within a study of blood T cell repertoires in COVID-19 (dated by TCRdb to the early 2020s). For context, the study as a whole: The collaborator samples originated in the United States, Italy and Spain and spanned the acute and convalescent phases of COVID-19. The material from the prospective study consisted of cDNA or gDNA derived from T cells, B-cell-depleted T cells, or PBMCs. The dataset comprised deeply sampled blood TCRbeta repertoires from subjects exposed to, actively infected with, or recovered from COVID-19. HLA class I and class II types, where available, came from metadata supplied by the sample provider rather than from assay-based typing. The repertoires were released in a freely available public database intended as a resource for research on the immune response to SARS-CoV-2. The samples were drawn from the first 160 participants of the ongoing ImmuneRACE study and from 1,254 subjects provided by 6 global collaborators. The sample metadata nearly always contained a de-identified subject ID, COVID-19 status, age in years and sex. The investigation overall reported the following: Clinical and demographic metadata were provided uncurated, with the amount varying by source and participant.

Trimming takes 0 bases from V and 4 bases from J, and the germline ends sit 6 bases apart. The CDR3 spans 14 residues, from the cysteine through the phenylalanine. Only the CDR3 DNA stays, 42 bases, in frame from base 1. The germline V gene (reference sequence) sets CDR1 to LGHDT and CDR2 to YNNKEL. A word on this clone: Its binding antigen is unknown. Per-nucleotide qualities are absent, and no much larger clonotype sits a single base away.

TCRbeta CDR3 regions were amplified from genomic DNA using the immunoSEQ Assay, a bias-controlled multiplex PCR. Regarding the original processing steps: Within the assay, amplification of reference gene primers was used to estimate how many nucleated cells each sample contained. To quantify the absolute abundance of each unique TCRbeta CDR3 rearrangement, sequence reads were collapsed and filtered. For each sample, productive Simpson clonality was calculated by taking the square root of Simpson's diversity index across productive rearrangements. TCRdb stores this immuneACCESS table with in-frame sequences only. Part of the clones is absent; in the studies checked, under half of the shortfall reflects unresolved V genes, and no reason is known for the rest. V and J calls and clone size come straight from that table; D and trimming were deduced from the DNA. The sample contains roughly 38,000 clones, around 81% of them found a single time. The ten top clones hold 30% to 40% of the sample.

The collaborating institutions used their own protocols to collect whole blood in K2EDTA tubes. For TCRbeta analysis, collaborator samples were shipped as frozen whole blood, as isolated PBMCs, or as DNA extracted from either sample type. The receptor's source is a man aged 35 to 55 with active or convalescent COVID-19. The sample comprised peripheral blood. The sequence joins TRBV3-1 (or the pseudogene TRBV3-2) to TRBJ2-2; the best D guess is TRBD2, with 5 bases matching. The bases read TGTGCCAGCAGCCAAGAGGGAGTCACCGGGGAGCTGTTTTTT. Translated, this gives CASSQEGVTGELFF.